This TCR beta chain was recorded in a study of blood T cell dynamics during melanoma immunotherapy. Time point: week 3, after first cycle of checkpoint inhibitor. Clones were sequenced by immunoSEQ multiplex PCR, and TCRdb holds only the in-frame ones, with some missing. The sample consists of roughly 30,000 clones, approximately 88% of them appearing once. Germline assignment: CDR1 MNHNS and CDR2 SASEGT. V was pared by 7 bases and J by 4 bases, with 19 bases between. The CDR3 extends over 15 amino acids. Sequences were derived from blood, sampled from a patient treated with checkpoint blockade. The origin of this receptor is a human donor with melanoma. The rearrangement links TRBV6-1 to TRBJ2-5, with D unresolved. The CDR3 DNA sequence: TGTGCCAGCACCCCAGGTAGTGGCTTTCTAGAGACCCAGTACTTC. Its translation is CASTPGSGFLETQYF.